The entry below describes one T cell receptor beta chain. Its antigen is currently unknown. The CDR3 is 15 amino acids. From germline, CDR1 is SNHLY and CDR2 FYNNEI. The V end was cut by 7 bases, the J end by 8 bases, with 20 bases between. The data stem from a study of cytomegalovirus exposure and HLA in healthy donors. Study-level information: From 150 million to 200 million T cells, an earlier analysis saw under 140 million unique TCR beta sequences.

The study, taken as a whole, reports: Donors belonging to an Asian-associated ancestry cluster reportedly showed fewer N-insertions in productive TCRs than the 666-donor mean, according to what a later analysis found.

The primer mix had 60 Vbeta and 13 Jbeta primers. The data were produced by immunoSEQ multiplex PCR, yet TCRdb's version contains in-frame clones alone and is incomplete. The sample lists some 180,000 clones; approximately 80% were seen once. The receptor was isolated from a woman aged 30 to 39 in good health and CMV-seropositive. Sequences were obtained from PBMCs. This chain uses TRBV2 with TRBJ1-4; D might be TRBD1 (6 bases). The CDR3 protein is CASTRGPDLNEKLFF. DNA for the CDR3: TGTGCCAGCACCAGGGGACCCGACCTGAACGAAAAACTGTTTTTT.